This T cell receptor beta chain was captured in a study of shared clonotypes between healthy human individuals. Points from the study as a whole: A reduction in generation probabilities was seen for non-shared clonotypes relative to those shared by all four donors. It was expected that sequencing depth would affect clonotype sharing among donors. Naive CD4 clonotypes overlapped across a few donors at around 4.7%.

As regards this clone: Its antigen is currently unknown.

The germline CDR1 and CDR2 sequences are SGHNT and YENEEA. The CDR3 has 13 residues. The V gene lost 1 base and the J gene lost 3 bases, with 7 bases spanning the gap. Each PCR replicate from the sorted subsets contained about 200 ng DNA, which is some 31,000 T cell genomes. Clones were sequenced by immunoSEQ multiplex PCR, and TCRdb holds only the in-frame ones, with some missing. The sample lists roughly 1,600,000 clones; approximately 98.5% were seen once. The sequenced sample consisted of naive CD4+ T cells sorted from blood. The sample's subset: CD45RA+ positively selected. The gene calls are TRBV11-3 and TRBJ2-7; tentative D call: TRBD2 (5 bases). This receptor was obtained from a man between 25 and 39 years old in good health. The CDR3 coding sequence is TGTGCCAGCAGCTTAGTGGCGGGCTACGAGCAGTACTTC. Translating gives CASSLVAGYEQYF.